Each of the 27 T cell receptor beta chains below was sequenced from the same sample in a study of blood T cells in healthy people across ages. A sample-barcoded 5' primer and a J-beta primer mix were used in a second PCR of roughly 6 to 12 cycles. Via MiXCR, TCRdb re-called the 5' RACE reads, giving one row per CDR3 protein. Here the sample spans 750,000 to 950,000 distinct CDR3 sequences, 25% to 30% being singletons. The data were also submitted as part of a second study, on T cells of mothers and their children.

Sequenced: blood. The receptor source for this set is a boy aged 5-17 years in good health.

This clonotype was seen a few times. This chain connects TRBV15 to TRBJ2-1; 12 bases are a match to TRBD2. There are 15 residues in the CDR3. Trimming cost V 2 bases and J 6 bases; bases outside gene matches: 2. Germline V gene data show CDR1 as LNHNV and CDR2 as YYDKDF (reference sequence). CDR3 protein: CATSRPTSGGNEQFF. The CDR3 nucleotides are TGTGCCACCAGCAGACCGACTAGCGGGGGCAATGAGCAGTTCTTC. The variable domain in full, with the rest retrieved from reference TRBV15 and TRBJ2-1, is DAMVIQNPRYQVTQFGKPVTLSCSQTLNHNVMYWYQQKSSQAPKLLFHYYDKDFNNEADTPDNFQSRRPNTSFCFLDIRSPGLGDTAMYLCATSRPTSGGNEQFFGPGTRLTVL.

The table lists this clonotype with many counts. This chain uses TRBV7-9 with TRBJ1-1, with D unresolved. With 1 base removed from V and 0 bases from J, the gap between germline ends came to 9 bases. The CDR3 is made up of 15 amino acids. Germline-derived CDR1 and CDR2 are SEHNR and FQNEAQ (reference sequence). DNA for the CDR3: TGTGCCAGCAGCTTAGGGGCAGGTTTGAACACTGAAGCTTTCTTT. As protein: CASSLGAGLNTEAFF.

The CDR3 here is CASSGTGTGRVNEKLFF. CDR3 DNA: TGTGCCAGCAGTGGAACCGGGACAGGGCGTGTAAATGAAAAACTGTTTTTT. This chain uses TRBV6-5 with TRBJ1-4; 9 bases match TRBD1. The CDR3 totals 17 residues. The V and J ends lost 5 bases and 5 bases, in that order; junction bases with no gene match: 12. Germline assignment: CDR1 MNHEY and CDR2 SVGAGI.

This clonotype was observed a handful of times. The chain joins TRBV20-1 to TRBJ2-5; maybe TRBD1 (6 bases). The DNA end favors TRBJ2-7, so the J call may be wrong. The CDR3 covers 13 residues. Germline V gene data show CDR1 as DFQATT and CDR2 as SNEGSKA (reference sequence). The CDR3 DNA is TGCAGTGCTCCCTACACAGGGACCTACGAGCAGTACTTC. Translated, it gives CSAPYTGTYEQYF.

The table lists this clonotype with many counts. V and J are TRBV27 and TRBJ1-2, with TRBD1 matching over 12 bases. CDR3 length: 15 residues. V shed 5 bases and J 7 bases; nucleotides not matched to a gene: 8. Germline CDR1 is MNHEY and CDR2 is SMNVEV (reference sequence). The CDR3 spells CASSQSGQGAVGYTF. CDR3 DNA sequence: TGTGCCAGCAGTCAATCGGGACAGGGGGCGGTTGGCTACACCTTC.

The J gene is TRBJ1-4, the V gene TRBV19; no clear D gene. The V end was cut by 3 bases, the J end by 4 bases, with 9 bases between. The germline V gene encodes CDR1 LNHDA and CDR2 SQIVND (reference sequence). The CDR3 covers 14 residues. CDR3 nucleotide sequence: TGTGCCAGTAGTATCGGCGGGCATAATGAAAAACTGTTTTTT. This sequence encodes CASSIGGHNEKLFF.

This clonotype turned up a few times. The CDR3 DNA follows: TGTGCCAGCAGTGTTCACAGGGGCACCGGGGAGCTGTTTTTT. Translated: CASSVHRGTGELFF. V usage is TRBV6-1 and J usage is TRBJ2-2, with 7 bases fitting TRBD1. V was clipped by 4 bases and J by 4 bases; unmatched bases: 3. The CDR3 extends over 14 amino acids. CDR1 and CDR2 (germline): MNHNS, SASEGT.

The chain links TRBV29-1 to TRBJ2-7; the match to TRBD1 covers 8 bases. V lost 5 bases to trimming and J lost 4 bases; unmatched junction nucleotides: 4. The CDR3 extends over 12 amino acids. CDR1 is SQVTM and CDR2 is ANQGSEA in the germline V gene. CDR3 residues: CSVRTGNYEQYF. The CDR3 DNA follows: TGCAGCGTTCGGACAGGGAATTACGAGCAGTACTTC.

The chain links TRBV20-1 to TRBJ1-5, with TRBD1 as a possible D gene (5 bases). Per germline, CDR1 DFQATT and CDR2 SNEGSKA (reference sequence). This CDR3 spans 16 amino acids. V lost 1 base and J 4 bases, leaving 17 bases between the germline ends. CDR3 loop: CSARVGTGVGNQPQHF. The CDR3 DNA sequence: TGCAGTGCTAGAGTGGGGACGGGGGTAGGAAATCAGCCCCAGCATTTT.

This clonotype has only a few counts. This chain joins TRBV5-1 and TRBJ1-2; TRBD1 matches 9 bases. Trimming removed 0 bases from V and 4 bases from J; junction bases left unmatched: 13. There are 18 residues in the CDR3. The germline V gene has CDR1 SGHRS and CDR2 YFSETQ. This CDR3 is CASSLGDTGGGKRYGYTF. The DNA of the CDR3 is TGCGCCAGCAGCTTGGGAGATACAGGGGGCGGTAAACGCTATGGCTACACCTTC.

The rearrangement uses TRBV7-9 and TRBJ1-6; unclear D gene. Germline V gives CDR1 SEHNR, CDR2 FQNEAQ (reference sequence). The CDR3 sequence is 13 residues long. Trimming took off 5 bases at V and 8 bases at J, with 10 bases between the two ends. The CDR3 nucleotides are TGTGCCAGCAGCCGGGTTAGCTATTCACCCCTCCACTTT. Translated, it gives CASSRVSYSPLHF.

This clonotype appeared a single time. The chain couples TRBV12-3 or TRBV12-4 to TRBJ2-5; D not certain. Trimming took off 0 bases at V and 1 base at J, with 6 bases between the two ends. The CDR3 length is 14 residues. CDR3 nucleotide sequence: TGTGCCAGCAGTTTAGCGGACCTCCAAGAGACCCAGTACTTC. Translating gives CASSLADLQETQYF.

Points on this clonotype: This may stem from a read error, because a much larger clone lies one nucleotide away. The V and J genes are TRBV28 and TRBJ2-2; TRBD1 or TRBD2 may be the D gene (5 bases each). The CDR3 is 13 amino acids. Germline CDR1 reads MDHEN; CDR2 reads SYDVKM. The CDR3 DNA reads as TGTGCCAGCAGTTTAAGGAACACCGGGGCGCTGTTTTTT. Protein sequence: CASSLRNTGALFF.

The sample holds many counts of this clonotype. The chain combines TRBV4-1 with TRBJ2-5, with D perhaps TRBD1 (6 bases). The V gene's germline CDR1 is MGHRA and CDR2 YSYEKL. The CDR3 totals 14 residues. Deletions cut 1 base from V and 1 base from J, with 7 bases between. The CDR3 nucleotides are TGCGCCAGCAGCCAAGGGACAGTCCAAGAGACCCAGTACTTC. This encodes CASSQGTVQETQYF.

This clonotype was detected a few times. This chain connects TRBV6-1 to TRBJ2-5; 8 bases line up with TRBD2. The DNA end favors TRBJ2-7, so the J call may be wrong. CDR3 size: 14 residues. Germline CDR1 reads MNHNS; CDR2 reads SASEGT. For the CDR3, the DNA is TGTGCCAGCAGATCGACTAGCGACTCCTACGAGCAGTACTTC. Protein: CASRSTSDSYEQYF.

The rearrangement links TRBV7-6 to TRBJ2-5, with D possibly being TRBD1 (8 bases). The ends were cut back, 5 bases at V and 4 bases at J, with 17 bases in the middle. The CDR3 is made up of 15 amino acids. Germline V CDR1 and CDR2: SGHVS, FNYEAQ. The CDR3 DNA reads TGTGCCAGCAGCCCGCGGTACAGGGGGGGAGAGACCCAGTACTTC. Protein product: CASSPRYRGGETQYF. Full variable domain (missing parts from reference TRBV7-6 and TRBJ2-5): GAGVSQSPRYKVTKRGQDVALRCDPISGHVSLYWYRQALGQGPEFLTYFNYEAQQDKSGLPNDRFSAERPEGSISTLTIQRTEQRDSAMYRCASSPRYRGGETQYFGPGTRLLVL.

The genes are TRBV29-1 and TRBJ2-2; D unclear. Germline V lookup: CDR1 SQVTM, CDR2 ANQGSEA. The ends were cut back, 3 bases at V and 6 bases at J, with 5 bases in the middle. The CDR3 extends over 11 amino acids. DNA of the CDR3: TGCAGCGTTGAGGCGGCCGGGGAGCTGTTTTTT. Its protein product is CSVEAAGELFF.

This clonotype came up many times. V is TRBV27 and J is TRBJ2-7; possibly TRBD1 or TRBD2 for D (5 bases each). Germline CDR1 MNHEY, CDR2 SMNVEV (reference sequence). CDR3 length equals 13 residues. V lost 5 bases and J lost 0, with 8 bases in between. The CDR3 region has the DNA TGTGCCAGCAGTCTTGGGACCTCCTACGAGCAGTACTTC. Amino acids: CASSLGTSYEQYF.

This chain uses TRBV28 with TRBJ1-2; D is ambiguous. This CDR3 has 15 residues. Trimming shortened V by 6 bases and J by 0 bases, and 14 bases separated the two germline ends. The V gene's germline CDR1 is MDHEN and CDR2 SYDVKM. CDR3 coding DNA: TGTGCCAGCAGACCATCTCTCTGGACTAACTATGGCTACACCTTC. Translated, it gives CASRPSLWTNYGYTF.

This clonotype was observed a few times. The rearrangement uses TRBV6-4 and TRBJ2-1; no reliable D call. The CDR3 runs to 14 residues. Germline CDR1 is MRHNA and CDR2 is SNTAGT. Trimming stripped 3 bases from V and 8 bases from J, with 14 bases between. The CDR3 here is CASSEGRMVDEQFF. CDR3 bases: TGTGCCAGCAGTGAAGGCCGGATGGTCGATGAGCAGTTCTTC.

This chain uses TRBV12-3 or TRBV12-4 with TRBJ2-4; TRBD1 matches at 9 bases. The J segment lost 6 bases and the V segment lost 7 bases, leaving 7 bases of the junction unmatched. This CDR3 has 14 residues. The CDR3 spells CASTTGQGSNIQYF. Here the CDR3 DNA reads TGTGCCAGCACCACGGGACAGGGATCAAACATTCAGTACTTC.

CDR3 nucleotides: TGTGCCAGCAGTTTAGCGCCAGGGACAGGGGCTCCCTCTGGGGCCAACGTCCTGACTTTC. Translation gives CASSLAPGTGAPSGANVLTF. This chain links TRBV12-3 or TRBV12-4 with TRBJ2-6, with 10 bases aligning to TRBD1. This CDR3 comprises 20 residues. V shed 0 bases, J shed 0 bases, and the junction held 8 bases outside the gene matches.

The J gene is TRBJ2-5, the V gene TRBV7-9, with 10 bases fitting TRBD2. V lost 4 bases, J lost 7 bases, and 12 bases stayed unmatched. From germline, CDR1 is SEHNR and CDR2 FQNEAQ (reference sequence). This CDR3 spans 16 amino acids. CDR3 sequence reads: CASSSKAGGPSATQYF. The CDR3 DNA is TGTGCCAGCAGCTCCAAAGCGGGGGGGCCATCAGCGACCCAGTACTTC.

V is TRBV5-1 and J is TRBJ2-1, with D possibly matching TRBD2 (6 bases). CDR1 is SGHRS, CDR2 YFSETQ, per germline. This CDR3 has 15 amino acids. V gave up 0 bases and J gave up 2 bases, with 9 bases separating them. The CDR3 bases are TGCGCCAGCAGCTTGGTGCGGGATACCTACAATGAGCAGTTCTTC. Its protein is CASSLVRDTYNEQFF.

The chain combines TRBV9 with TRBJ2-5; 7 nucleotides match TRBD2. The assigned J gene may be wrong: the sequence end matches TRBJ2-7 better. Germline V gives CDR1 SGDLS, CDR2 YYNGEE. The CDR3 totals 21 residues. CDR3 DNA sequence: TGTGCCAGCAGCGTAGTAGCCCAAAAAATCCTTAGCGGGCGAAGCTCCTACGAGCAGTACTTC. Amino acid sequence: CASSVVAQKILSGRSSYEQYF.

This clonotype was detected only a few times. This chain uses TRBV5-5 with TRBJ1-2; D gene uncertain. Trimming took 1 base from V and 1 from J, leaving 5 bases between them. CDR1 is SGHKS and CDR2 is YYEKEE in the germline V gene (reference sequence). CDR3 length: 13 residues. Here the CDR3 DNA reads TGTGCCAGCAGCTTGTACAGTAACTATGGCTACACCTTC. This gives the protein CASSLYSNYGYTF.

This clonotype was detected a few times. In DNA, the CDR3 is TGTGCCAGCAGTGCGGGTTTGAGACAGGGGACCTACGAGCAGTACTTC. Translating gives CASSAGLRQGTYEQYF. The chain carries TRBV12-3 or TRBV12-4 and TRBJ2-7, with 8 bases identical to TRBD1. V dropped 5 bases and J dropped 2; count of bases not matched to a gene: 11. This CDR3 contains 16 residues.